This entry lists 9 T cell receptor beta chains sequenced from one sample in a study of neurological immune-mediated disorders (dated by TCRdb to about 2019). The library was built by means of 5' RACE. Sequencing was performed on an Illumina HiSeq 2500. TCRdb reprocessing: public reads trimmed at Q25 with fastp, clones called with MiXCR, in-frame beta chains kept. Rows merge per CDR3 protein into single entries with the most common DNA and genes. Counted in this sample were approximately 60,000 distinct CDR3 sequences; approximately 4.1% of them appeared once. Clones ranked in the top ten supply 2.9% of the sample. Sequences were obtained from PBMCs. The receptors stem from a man between 45 and 60 years old with multiple sclerosis.

This clonotype was counted only a few times. The chain couples TRBV10-3 to TRBJ1-6; D not certain. Germline CDR1 and CDR2: ENHRY and SYGVKD. The V end was cut by 2 bases, the J end by 7 bases, with 9 bases between. The CDR3 consists of 14 residues. This CDR3 is CAISEGDQNSPLHF. The CDR3 DNA sequence: TGTGCCATCAGTGAGGGGGATCAGAATTCACCCCTCCACTTT.

The chain links TRBV5-1 to TRBJ2-7; tentative D call: TRBD2 (6 bases). From germline, CDR1 is SGHRS and CDR2 YFSETQ. The CDR3 length is 15 residues. Trimming removed 4 bases at V and 6 bases at J, with 20 bases between. The DNA of the CDR3 is TGCGCCAGCAGCGTTGACGGGACTCCCCGATTCGAGCAGTACTTC. Translation: CASSVDGTPRFEQYF.

This clonotype was counted many times. The V and J genes are TRBV30 and TRBJ2-2; 10 bases are a match to TRBD2. Germline values: CDR1 GTSNPN, CDR2 SVGIG (reference sequence). V lost 4 bases and J lost 6; bases outside the gene matches: 14. The CDR3 covers 17 residues. The CDR3 bases are TGTGCCTGGATCCCTCCTAGCGGGAGAGTTGGTCCCGGGGAGCTGTTTTTT. Translated: CAWIPPSGRVGPGELFF. Using reference TRBV30 and TRBJ2-2 for the parts outside the CDR3, the full variable domain is SQTIHQWPATLVQPVGSPLSLECTVEGTSNPNLYWYRQAAGRGLQLLFYSVGIGQISSEVPQNLSASRPQDRQFILSSKKLLLSDSGFYLCAWIPPSGRVGPGELFFGEGSRLTVL.

The table lists this clonotype with many counts. The chain has TRBV28 and TRBJ2-7, with 12 bases aligning to TRBD1. V shed 7 bases, J shed 5 bases, and the junction held 9 bases outside the gene matches. This CDR3 contains 15 residues. Germline assignment: CDR1 MDHEN and CDR2 SYDVKM. The CDR3 is CASTSGTGGRDEQYF. The CDR3 DNA reads as TGTGCCAGCACCTCCGGGACAGGGGGCAGGGACGAGCAGTACTTC.

In its sample, this clonotype was seen many times. This chain connects TRBV20-1 to TRBJ1-4; D is perhaps TRBD1 (6 bases). V shed 0 bases and J shed 5 bases, with 13 bases lying between them. Germline CDR1 DFQATT, CDR2 SNEGSKA (reference sequence). The CDR3 is made up of 15 amino acids. The CDR3 DNA follows: TGCAGTGCTAGAGATTACGGGGGGCCAAATGAAAAACTGTTTTTT. It yields the protein CSARDYGGPNEKLFF.

This clonotype has ten or more counts. This chain links TRBV20-1 with TRBJ2-2, with D unclear. The CDR3 covers 14 residues. Germline CDR1 and CDR2: DFQATT and SNEGSKA (reference sequence). Trimming took off 3 bases at V and 2 bases at J, with 10 bases between the two ends. CDR3: CSASDPANTGELFF. CDR3 nucleotides: TGCAGTGCTAGCGACCCCGCAAACACCGGGGAGCTGTTTTTT.

The rearrangement links TRBV15 to TRBJ1-3; D is uncertain. The germline V gene has CDR1 LNHNV and CDR2 YYDKDF (reference sequence). Between the trimmed V and J ends, which lost 0 bases and 0 bases, there was a span of 12 bases. This CDR3 comprises 17 residues. This CDR3 is CATSRDLDGRSGNTIYF. The CDR3 DNA sequence: TGTGCCACCAGCAGAGACTTGGACGGACGCTCTGGAAACACCATATATTTT.

This clonotype has at least ten counts. The V call is TRBV20-1, the J call TRBJ2-1; TRBD2 aligns across 8 bases. Trimming at V came to 1 base and at J to 4 bases, leaving 6 bases not matched to a gene. This CDR3 has 15 residues. CDR1 and CDR2 (germline): DFQATT, SNEGSKA (reference sequence). The CDR3 here is CSARALAGAYNEQFF. The CDR3 nucleotides are TGCAGTGCTAGAGCTCTAGCGGGTGCATACAATGAGCAGTTCTTC.

This clonotype appeared a few times. The rearrangement links TRBV4-1 to TRBJ2-7; D remains ambiguous. Germline lookup yields CDR1 MGHRA and CDR2 YSYEKL. This CDR3 comprises 15 residues. The V end lost 0 bases, the J end lost 3 bases, and 12 bases lay between the germline ends. CDR3 loop: CASSQEVGQVYEQYF. Here the CDR3 DNA reads TGCGCCAGCAGCCAAGAGGTCGGGCAAGTCTACGAGCAGTACTTC.